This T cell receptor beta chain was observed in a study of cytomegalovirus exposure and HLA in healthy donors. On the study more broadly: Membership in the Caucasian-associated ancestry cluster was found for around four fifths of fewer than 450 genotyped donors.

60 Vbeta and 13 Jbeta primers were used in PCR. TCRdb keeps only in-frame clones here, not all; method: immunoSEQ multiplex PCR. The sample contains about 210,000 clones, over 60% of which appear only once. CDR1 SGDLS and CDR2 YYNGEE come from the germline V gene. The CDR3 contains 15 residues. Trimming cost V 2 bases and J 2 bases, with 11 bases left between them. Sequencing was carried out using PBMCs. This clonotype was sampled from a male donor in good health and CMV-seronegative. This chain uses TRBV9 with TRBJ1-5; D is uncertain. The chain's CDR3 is CASSVEGSGNQPQHF. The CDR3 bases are TGTGCCAGCAGCGTCGAGGGTAGTGGCAATCAGCCCCAGCATTTT.